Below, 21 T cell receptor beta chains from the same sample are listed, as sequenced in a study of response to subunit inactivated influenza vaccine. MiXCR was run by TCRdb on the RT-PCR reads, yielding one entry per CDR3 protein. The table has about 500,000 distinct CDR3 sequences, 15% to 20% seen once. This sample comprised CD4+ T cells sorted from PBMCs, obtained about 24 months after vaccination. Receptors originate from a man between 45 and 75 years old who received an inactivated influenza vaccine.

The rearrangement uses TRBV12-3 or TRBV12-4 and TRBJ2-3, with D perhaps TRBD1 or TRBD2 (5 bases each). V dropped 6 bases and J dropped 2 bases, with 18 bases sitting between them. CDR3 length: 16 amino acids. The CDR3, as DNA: TGTGCCAGCAGGCCAGGGAGTCGACCGACCACAGATACGCAGTATTTT. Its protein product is CASRPGSRPTTDTQYF.

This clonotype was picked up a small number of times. CDR3: CASSSGQGINEKLFF. The CDR3 coding sequence is TGTGCCAGCAGCTCTGGACAGGGGATTAATGAAAAACTGTTTTTT. The V and J genes are TRBV7-9 and TRBJ1-4; TRBD1 matches 9 bases. V trimming: 4 bases; J trimming: 4 bases; junction bases outside the gene matches: 4. Germline assignment: CDR1 SEHNR and CDR2 FQNEAQ (reference sequence). The CDR3 is 15 residues long.

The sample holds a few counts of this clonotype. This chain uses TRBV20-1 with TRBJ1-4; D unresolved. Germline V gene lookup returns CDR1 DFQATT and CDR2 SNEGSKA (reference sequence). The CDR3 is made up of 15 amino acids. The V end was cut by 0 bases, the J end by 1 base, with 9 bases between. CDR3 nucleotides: TGCAGTGCTAGAGATGTGACCCTAACTAATGAAAAACTGTTTTTT. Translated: CSARDVTLTNEKLFF.

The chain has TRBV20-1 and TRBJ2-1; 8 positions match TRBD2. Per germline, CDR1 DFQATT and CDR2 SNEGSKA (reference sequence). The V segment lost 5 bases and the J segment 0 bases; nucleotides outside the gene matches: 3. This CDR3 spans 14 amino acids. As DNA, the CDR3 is TGCAGTGCTTTAGCGGGACCCTCCTACAATGAGCAGTTCTTC. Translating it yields CSALAGPSYNEQFF.

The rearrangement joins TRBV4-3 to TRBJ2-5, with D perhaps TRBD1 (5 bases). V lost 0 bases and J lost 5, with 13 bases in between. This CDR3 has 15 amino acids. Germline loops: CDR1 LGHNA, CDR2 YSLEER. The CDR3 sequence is CASSQDRGDGETQYF. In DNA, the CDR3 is TGCGCCAGCAGCCAAGATAGGGGCGATGGGGAGACCCAGTACTTC.

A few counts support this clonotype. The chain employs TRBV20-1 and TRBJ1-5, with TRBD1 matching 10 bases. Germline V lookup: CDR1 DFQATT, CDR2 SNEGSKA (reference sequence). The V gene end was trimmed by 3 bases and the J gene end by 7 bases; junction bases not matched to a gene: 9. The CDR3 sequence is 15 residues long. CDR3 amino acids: CSASNRDRGDQPQHF. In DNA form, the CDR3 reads TGCAGTGCTAGCAACCGGGACAGGGGAGACCAGCCCCAGCATTTT.

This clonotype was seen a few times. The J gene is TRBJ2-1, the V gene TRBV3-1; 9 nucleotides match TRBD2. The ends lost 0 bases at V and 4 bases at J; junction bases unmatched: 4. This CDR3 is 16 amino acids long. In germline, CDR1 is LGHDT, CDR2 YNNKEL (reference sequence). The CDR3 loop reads CASSQELSGGYNEQFF. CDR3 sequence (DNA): TGTGCCAGCAGCCAAGAGCTCAGCGGGGGGTACAATGAGCAGTTCTTC.

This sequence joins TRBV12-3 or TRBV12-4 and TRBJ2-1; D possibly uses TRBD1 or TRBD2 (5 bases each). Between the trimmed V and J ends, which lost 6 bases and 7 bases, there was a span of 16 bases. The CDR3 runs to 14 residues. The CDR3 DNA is TGTGCCAGCAGGGGGTGGGGCGGGCGAAATGAGCAGTTCTTC. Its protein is CASRGWGGRNEQFF.

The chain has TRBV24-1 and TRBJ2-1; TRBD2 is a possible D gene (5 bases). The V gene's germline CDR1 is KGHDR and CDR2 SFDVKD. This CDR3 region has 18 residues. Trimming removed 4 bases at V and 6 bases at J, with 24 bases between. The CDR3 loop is CATSDPTVIGVKPNEQFF. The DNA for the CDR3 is TGTGCCACCAGTGACCCCACCGTTATCGGGGTAAAACCCAATGAGCAGTTCTTC.

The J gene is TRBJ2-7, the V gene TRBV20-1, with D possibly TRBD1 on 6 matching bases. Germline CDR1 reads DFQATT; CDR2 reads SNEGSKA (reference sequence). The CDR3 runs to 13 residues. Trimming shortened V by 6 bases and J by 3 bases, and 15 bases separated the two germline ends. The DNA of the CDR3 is TGCAGTGCCACCCCAACAGGGAACTACGAGCAGTACTTC. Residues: CSATPTGNYEQYF.

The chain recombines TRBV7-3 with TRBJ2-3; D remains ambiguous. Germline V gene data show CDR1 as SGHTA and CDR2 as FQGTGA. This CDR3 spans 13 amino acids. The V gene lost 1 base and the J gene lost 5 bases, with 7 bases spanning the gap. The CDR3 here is CASSLSSQDTQYF. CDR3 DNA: TGTGCCAGCAGCTTAAGTTCCCAAGATACGCAGTATTTT. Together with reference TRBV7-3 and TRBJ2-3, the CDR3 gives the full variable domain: GAGVSQTPSNKVTEKGKYVELRCDPISGHTALYWYRQSLGQGPEFLIYFQGTGAADDSGLPNDRFFAVRPEGSVSTLKIQRTERGDSAVYLCASSLSSQDTQYFGPGTRLTVL.

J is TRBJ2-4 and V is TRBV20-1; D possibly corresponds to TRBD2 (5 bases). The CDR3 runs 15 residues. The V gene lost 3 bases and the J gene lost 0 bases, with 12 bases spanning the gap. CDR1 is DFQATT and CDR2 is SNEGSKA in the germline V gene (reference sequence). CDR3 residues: CSASPPGLAKNIQYF. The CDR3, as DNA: TGCAGTGCTAGCCCCCCAGGACTAGCCAAAAACATTCAGTACTTC.

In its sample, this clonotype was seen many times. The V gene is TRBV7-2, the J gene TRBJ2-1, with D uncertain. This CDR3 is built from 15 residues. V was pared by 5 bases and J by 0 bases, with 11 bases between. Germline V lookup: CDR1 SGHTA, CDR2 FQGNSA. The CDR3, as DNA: TGTGCCAGCAGCCGTAGCAGTAGCTCCTACAATGAGCAGTTCTTC. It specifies CASSRSSSSYNEQFF.

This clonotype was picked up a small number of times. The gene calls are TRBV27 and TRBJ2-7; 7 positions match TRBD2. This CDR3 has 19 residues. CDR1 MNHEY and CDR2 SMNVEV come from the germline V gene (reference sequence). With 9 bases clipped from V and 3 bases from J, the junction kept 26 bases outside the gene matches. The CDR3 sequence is CASRIRRGVEGGPVYEQYF. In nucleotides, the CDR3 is TGTGCCAGTAGAATCCGACGGGGGGTCGAGGGAGGGCCGGTCTACGAGCAGTACTTC.

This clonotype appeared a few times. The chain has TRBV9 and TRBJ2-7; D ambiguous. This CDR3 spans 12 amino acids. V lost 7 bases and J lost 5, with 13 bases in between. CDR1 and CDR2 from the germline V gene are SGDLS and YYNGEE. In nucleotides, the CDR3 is TGTGCCAGCGGGCGAGGTTCCCACGAGCAGTACTTC. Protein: CASGRGSHEQYF.

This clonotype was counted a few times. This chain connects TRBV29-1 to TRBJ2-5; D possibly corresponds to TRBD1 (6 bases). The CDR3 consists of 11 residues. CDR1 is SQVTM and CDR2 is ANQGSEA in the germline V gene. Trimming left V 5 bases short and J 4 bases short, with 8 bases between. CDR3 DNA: TGCAGCGTTATCAGGGGAGAGACCCAGTACTTC. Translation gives CSVIRGETQYF. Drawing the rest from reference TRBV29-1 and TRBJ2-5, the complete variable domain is SAVISQKPSRDICQRGTSLTIQCQVDSQVTMMFWYRQQPGQSLTLIATANQGSEATYESGFVIDKFPISRPNLTFSTLTVSNMSPEDSSIYLCSVIRGETQYFGPGTRLLVL.

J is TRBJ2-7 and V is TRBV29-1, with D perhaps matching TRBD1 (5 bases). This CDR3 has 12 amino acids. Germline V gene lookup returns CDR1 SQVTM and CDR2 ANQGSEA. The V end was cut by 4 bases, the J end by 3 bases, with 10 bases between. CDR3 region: CSVAQGNYEQYF. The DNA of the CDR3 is TGCAGCGTTGCGCAGGGCAACTACGAGCAGTACTTC.

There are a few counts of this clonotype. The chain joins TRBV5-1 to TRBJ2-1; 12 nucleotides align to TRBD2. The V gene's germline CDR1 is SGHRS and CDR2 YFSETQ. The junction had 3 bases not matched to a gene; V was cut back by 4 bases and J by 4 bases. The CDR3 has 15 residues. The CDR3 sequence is CASSTSGGQYNEQFF. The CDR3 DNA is TGCGCCAGCAGCACTAGCGGGGGGCAATACAATGAGCAGTTCTTC.

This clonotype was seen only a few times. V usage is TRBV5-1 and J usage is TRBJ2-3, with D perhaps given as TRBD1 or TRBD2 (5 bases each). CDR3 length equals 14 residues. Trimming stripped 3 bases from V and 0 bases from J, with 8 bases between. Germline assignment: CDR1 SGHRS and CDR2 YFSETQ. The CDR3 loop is CASSSWDSTDTQYF. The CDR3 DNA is TGCGCCAGCAGCTCCTGGGACAGCACAGATACGCAGTATTTT.

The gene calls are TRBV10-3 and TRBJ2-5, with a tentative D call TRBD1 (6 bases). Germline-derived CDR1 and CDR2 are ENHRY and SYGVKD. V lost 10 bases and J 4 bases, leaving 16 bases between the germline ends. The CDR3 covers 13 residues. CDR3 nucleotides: TGTGCCACCACAGGGTGGGCGGGAGAGACCCAGTACTTC. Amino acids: CATTGWAGETQYF.

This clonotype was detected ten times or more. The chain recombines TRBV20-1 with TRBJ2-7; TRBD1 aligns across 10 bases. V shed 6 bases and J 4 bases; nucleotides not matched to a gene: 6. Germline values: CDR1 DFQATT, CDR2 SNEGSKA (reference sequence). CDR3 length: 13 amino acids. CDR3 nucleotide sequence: TGCAGTGCACCGGGACAGGGGCTTTACGAGCAGTACTTC. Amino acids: CSAPGQGLYEQYF.